This T cell receptor beta chain was sequenced in a study of cytomegalovirus exposure and HLA in healthy donors. Primers included in the PCR were 60 Vbeta and 13 Jbeta primers. The data were produced by immunoSEQ multiplex PCR, yet TCRdb's version contains in-frame clones alone and is incomplete. The table lists some 110,000 clones, about three quarters of them singletons, with about 5% in the top ten. The germline CDR1 and CDR2 sequences are LNHNV and YYDKDF (reference sequence). Trimming removed 1 base from V and 11 bases from J, with 11 bases in between. The CDR3 has 12 amino acids. In this sample, this clone turned up a few times.

The chain couples TRBV15 to TRBJ1-1, with D unclear. The sequenced sample consisted of PBMCs. The sequence was collected from a young woman in good health and CMV-seropositive. CDR3 DNA sequence: TGTGCCACCAGCAGAGGGGAGGGTTTCGCTTTCTTT. Its protein is CATSRGEGFAFF.